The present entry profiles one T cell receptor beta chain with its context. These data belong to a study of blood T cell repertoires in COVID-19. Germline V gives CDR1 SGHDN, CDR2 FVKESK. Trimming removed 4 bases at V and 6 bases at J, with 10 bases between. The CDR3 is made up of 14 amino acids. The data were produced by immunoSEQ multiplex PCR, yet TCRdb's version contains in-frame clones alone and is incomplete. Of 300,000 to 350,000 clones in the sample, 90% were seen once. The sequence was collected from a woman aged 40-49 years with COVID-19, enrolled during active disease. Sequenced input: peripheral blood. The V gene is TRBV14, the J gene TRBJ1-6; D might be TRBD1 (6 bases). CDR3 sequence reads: CASSLWTANSPLHF. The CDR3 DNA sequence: TGTGCCAGCAGCCTCTGGACAGCTAATTCACCCCTCCACTTT.